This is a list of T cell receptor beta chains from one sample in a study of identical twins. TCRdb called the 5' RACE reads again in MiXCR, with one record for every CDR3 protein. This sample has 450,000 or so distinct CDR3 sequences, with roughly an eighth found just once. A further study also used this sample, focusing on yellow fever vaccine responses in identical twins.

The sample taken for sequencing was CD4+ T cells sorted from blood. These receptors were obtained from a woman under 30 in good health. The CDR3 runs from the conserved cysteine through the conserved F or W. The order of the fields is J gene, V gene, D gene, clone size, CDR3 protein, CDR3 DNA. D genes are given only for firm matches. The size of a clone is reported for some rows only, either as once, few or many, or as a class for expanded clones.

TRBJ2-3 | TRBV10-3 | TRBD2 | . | CAISAESGGAGDTQYF | TGTGCCATCAGTGCGGAAAGCGGGGGGGCTGGAGATACGCAGTATTTT
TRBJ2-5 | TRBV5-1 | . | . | CASSSSPQETQYF | TGCGCCAGCAGCTCCTCCCCTCAAGAGACCCAGTACTTC
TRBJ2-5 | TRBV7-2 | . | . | CASSLTRWETQYF | TGTGCCAGCTCCTTGACCCGATGGGAGACCCAGTACTTC
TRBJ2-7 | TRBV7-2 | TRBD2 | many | CATTRGGETYEQYF | TGTGCCACCACCCGGGGGGGGGAGACCTACGAGCAGTACTTC
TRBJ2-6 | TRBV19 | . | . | CASSPRSTGANVLTF | TGTGCCAGTAGTCCTCGTTCCACTGGGGCCAACGTCCTGACTTTC
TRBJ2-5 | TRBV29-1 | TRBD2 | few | CSIPLAGVRETQYF | TGCAGCATCCCGCTAGCGGGAGTGAGGGAGACCCAGTACTTC
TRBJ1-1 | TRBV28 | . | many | CASSAVGTEAFF | TGTGCCAGCAGTGCAGTCGGCACTGAAGCTTTCTTT
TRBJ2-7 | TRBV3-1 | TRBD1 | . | CASSQEFRDRVSNRYEQYF | TGTGCCAGCAGCCAAGAGTTCAGGGACAGGGTTTCGAACCGCTACGAGCAGTACTTC
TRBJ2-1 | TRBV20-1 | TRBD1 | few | CSARGDRGFYNEQFF | TGCAGTGCTAGAGGCGACAGGGGGTTTTACAATGAGCAGTTCTTC
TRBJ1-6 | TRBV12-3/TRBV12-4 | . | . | CASSYPFRLGDSPLHF | TGTGCCAGCAGTTACCCCTTCCGGTTGGGGGATTCACCCCTCCACTTT
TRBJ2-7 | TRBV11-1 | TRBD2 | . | CASSLARPSGRGTYEQYF | TGTGCCAGCAGCTTAGCCCGACCTAGCGGGAGGGGAACCTACGAGCAGTACTTC
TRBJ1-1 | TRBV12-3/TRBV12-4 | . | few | CASSLVGGLNTEAFF | TGTGCCAGCAGTTTAGTTGGGGGCCTGAACACTGAAGCTTTCTTT
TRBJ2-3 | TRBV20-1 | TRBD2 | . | CSAEGLAGGLDTQYF | TGCAGTGCGGAGGGACTAGCGGGGGGGCTAGATACGCAGTATTTT
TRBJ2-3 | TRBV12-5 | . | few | CASGLPRDFSTDTQYF | TGTGCTAGTGGTTTACCCCGGGATTTTAGCACAGATACGCAGTATTTT
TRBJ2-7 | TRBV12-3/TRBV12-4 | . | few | CASSLEFGAAAYEQYF | TGTGCCAGCAGTTTAGAGTTCGGGGCAGCAGCCTACGAGCAGTACTTC
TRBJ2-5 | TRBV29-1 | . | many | CSVEPSEGPRETQYF | TGCAGCGTTGAACCTTCCGAGGGGCCCCGGGAGACCCAGTACTTC
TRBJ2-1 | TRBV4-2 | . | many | CASSQGVENEQFF | TGTGCCAGCAGCCAAGGGGTAGAAAATGAGCAGTTCTTC
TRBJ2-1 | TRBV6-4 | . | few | CASSDQRATYYNEQFF | TGTGCCAGCAGTGATCAGAGGGCTACCTATTACAATGAGCAGTTCTTC
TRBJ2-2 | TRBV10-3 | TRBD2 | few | CAITSGRGVNTGELFF | TGTGCCATCACCTCGGGGAGGGGAGTTAACACCGGGGAGCTGTTTTTT
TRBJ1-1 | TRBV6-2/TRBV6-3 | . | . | CASSFKGAEAFF | TGTGCCAGCAGTTTCAAGGGGGCTGAAGCTTTCTTT
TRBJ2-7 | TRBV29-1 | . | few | CSVVVWPGVGYEQYF | TGCAGCGTTGTGGTTTGGCCAGGGGTGGGATACGAGCAGTACTTC
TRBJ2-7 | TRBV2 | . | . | CASMVQNEQYF | TGTGCCAGCATGGTTCAGAACGAGCAGTACTTC
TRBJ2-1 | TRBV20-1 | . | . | CSAPQNGNEQFF | TGCAGTGCCCCCCAGAATGGGAATGAGCAGTTCTTC
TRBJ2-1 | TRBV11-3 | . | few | CASSLGRALYNEQFF | TGTGCCAGCAGCTTAGGGAGGGCCCTCTACAATGAGCAGTTCTTC
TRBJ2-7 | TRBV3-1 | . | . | CASSRSKQRSSYEQYF | TGTGCCAGCAGCCGCTCTAAACAGCGGAGCTCCTACGAGCAGTACTTC
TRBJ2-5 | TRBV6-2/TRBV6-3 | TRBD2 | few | CASRLLAGVGETQYF | TGTGCCAGCAGATTGTTAGCGGGAGTGGGAGAGACCCAGTACTTC
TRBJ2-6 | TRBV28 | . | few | CASSPRGGPGANVLTF | TGTGCCAGCAGTCCCAGGGGGGGGCCAGGGGCCAACGTCCTGACTTTC
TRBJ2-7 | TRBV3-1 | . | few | CASSTKHSSYEQYF | TGTGCCAGCAGCACAAAACATTCCTCCTACGAGCAGTACTTC
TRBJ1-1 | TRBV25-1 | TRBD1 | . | CASIVRRQGGVMNTEAFF | TGTGCCAGCATTGTCCGTAGACAGGGGGGGGTCATGAACACTGAAGCTTTCTTT
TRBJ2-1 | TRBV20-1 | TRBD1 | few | CSASTGTGEGNEQFF | TGCAGTGCTTCTACCGGGACAGGGGAGGGCAATGAGCAGTTCTTC
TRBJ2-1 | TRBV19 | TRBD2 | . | CASSPGGRGLADNEQFF | TGTGCCAGTAGTCCTGGCGGTCGGGGACTAGCGGACAATGAGCAGTTCTTC
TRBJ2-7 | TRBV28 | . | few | CASTPGGWGEQYF | TGTGCCAGCACCCCAGGCGGGTGGGGTGAGCAGTACTTC
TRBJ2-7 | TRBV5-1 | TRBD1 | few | CASSFQGANEQYF | TGCGCCAGCAGCTTTCAGGGGGCAAACGAGCAGTACTTC
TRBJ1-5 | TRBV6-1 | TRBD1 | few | CASSEADRGQPQHF | TGTGCCAGCAGTGAAGCGGACAGGGGACAGCCCCAGCATTTT
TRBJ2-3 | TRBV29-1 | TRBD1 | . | CSVAGGVDTQYF | TGCAGCGTTGCAGGGGGTGTTGATACGCAGTATTTT
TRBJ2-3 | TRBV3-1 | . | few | CASSRGGNTDTQYF | TGTGCCAGCAGCCGGGGCGGGAACACAGATACGCAGTATTTT
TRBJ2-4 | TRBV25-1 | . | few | CASSASGELGNIQYF | TGTGCCAGCAGTGCCTCGGGGGAGCTCGGGAACATTCAGTACTTC
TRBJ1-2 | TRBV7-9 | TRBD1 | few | CASSSDRGPSNYGYTF | TGTGCCAGCAGCTCGGACAGGGGGCCGTCTAACTATGGCTACACCTTC
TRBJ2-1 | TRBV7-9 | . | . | CASSPTPHEQFF | TGTGCCAGCAGCCCTACGCCTCATGAGCAGTTCTTC
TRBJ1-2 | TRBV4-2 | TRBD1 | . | CASSPSSGTAAYGYTF | TGTGCCAGCAGCCCTAGTTCGGGGACAGCGGCTTATGGCTACACCTTC
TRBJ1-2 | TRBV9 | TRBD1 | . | CASSATGNYGYTF | TGTGCCAGCAGCGCGACAGGGAACTATGGCTACACCTTC
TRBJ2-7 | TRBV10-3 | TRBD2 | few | CAIIERGNF | TGTGCCATCATCGAGCGGGGGAACTTC
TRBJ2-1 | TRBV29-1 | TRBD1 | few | CSVTGGSYNEQFF | TGCAGCGTAACAGGGGGATCCTACAATGAGCAGTTCTTC
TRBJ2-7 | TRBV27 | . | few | CASSLSGTFYEQYF | TGTGCCAGCAGTTTATCCGGGACCTTCTACGAGCAGTACTTC
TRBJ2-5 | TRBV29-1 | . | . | CSALGLQETQYF | TGCAGCGCGCTGGGGTTGCAAGAGACCCAGTACTTC
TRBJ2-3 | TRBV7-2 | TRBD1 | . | CASSLATGVDTQYF | TGTGCCAGCAGCTTAGCTACAGGGGTGGATACGCAGTATTTT
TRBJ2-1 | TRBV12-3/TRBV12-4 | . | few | CASSPFSGGVYNEQFF | TGTGCCAGCAGCCCTTTTTCCGGGGGTGTCTACAATGAGCAGTTCTTC
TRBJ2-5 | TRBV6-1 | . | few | CASRKGPTGDLRETQYF | TGTGCCAGCAGAAAGGGACCTACAGGGGACTTGAGAGAGACCCAGTACTTC
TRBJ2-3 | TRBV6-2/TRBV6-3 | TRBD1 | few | CASTLQGRSTDTQYF | TGTGCCAGCACTCTACAGGGGCGAAGCACAGATACGCAGTATTTT
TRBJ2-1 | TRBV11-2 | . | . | CASSLDPANEQFF | TGTGCCAGCAGCTTAGATCCAGCCAATGAGCAGTTCTTC
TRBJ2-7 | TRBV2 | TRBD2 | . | CASGLAGLTYEQYF | TGTGCCAGCGGACTAGCGGGTCTCACCTACGAGCAGTACTTC